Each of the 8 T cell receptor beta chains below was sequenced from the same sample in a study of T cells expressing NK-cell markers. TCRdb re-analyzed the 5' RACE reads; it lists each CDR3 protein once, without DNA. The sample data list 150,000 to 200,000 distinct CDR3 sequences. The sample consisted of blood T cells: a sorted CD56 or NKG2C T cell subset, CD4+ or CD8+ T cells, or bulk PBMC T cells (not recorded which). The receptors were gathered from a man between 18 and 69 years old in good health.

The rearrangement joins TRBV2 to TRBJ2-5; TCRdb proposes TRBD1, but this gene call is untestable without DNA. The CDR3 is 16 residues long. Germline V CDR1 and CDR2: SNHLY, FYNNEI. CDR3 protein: CASPSGLLGPQETQYF.

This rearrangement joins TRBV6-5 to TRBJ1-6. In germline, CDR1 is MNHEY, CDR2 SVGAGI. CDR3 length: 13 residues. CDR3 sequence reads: CASSSQILSPLHF.

This CDR3 reads CASSYDREGGEQYF. J is TRBJ2-7 and V is TRBV28; TCRdb calls TRBD1, which cannot be checked without DNA. Germline V gene data show CDR1 as MDHEN and CDR2 as SYDVKM. The CDR3 is made up of 14 amino acids.

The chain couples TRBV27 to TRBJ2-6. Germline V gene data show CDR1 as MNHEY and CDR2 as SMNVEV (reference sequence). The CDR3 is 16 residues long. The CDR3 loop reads CASSSHGISGANVLTF.

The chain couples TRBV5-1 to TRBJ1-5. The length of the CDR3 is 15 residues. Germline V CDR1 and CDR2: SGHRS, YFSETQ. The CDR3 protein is CASRLGPATNQPQHF.

Here the CDR3 reads CASSYVRDSYEGQYF. The V and J genes are TRBV6-5 and TRBJ2-7. The CDR3 is 15 amino acids. The germline V gene encodes CDR1 MNHEY and CDR2 SVGAGI.

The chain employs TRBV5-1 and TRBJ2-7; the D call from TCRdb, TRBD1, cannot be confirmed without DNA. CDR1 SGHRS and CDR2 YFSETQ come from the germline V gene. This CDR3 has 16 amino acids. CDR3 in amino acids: CASSLSPGHDSYEQYF. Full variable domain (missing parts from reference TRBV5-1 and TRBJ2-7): KAGVTQTPRYLIKTRGQQVTLSCSPISGHRSVSWYQQTPGQGLQFLFEYFSETQRNKGNFPGRFSGRQFSNSRSEMNVSTLELGDSALYLCASSLSPGHDSYEQYFGPGTRLTVT.

The CDR3 is CASSLRSTGPVVQPQHF. The chain combines TRBV7-8 with TRBJ1-5. This CDR3 comprises 17 residues. In germline, CDR1 is SGHVS, CDR2 FQNEAQ.